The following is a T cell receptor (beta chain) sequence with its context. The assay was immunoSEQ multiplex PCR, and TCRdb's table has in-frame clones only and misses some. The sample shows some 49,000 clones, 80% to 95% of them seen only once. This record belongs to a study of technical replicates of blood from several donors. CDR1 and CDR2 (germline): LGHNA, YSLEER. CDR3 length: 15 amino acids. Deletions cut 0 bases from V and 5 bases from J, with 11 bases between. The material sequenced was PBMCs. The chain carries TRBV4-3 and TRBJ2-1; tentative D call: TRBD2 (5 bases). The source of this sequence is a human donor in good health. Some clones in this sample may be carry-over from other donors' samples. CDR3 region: CASSQDRGNNNEQFF. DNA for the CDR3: TGCGCCAGCAGCCAAGATCGAGGGAACAACAATGAGCAGTTCTTC.